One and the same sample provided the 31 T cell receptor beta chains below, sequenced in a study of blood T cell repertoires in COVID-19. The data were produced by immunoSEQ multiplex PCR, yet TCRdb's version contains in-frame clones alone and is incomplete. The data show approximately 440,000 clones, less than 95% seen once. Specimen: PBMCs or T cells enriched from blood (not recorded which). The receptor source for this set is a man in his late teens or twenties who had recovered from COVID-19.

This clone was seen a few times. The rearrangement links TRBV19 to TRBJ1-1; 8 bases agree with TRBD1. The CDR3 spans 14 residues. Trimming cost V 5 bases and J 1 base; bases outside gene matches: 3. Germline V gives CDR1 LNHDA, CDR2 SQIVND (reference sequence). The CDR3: CASSLTGANTEAFF. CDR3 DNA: TGTGCCAGTAGTTTGACAGGGGCGAACACTGAAGCTTTCTTT. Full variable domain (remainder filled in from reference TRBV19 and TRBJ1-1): DGGITQSPKYLFRKEGQNVTLSCEQNLNHDAMYWYRQDPGQGLRLIYYSQIVNDFQKGDIAEGYSVSREKKESFPLTVTSAQKNPTAFYLCASSLTGANTEAFFGQGTRLTVV.

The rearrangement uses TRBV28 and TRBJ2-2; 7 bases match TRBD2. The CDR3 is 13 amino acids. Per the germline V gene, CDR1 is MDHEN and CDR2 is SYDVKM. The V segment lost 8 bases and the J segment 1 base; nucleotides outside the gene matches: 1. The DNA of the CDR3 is TGTGCCAGCGGCGGGAGGAACACCGGGGAGCTGTTTTTT. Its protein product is CASGGRNTGELFF.

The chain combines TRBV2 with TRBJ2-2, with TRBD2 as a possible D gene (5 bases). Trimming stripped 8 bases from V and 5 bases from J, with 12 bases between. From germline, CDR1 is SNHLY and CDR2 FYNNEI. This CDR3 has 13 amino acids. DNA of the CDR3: TGTGCCAGCGCCTCCGAGGGAACCGGGGAGCTGTTTTTT. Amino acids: CASASEGTGELFF. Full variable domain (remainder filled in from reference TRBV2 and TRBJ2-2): EPEVTQTPSHQVTQMGQEVILRCVPISNHLYFYWYRQILGQKVEFLVSFYNNEISEKSEIFDDQFSVERPDGSNFTLKIRSTKLEDSAMYFCASASEGTGELFFGEGSRLTVL.

CDR3: CSVEQSYGYTF. CDR3 bases: TGCAGCGTTGAACAGTCATATGGCTACACCTTC. The chain employs TRBV29-1 and TRBJ1-2; D unresolved. CDR3 length equals 11 residues. Germline CDR1 reads SQVTM; CDR2 reads ANQGSEA. The V end lost 2 bases, the J end lost 5 bases, and 6 bases lay between the germline ends.

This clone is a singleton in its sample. CDR3 nucleotides: TGTGCCAGCAGTGAAGCTGGGCAGACTGGAAACACCATATATTTT. Its translation is CASSEAGQTGNTIYF. The rearrangement uses TRBV2 and TRBJ1-3; unclear D gene. Germline CDR1 and CDR2: SNHLY and FYNNEI. Between the trimmed V and J ends, which lost 0 bases and 2 bases, there was a span of 8 bases. This CDR3 contains 15 residues.

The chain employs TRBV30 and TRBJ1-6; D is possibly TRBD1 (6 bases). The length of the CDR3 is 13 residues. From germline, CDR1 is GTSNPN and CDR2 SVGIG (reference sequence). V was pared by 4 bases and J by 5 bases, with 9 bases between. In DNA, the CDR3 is TGTGCCTGGAAGGACAGAAATAATTCACCCCTCCACTTT. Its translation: CAWKDRNNSPLHF.

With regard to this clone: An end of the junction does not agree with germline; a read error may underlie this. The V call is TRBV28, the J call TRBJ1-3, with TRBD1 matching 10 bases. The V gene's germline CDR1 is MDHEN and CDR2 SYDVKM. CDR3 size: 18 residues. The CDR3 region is CTSSGTGVRLNSGNTIYF. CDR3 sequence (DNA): TGTACCAGCAGCGGGACAGGGGTGCGTCTTAACTCTGGAAACACCATATATTTT.

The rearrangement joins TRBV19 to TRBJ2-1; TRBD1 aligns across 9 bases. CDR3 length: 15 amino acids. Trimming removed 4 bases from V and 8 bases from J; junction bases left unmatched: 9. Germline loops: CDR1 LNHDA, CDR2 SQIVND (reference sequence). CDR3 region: CASSSPWTGEDEQFF. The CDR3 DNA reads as TGTGCCAGTAGTAGCCCCTGGACAGGGGAGGATGAGCAGTTCTTC.

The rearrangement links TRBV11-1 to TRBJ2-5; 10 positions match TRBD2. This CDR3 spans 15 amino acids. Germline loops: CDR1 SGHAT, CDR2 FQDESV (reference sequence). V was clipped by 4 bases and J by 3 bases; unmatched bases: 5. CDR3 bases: TGTGCCAGCAGCTCACCTGGGACTAGCGAAGAGACCCAGTACTTC. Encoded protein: CASSSPGTSEETQYF. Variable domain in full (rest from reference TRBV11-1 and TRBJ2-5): EAEVAQSPRYKITEKSQAVAFWCDPISGHATLYWYRQILGQGPELLVQFQDESVVDDSQLPKDRFSAERLKGVDSTLKIQPAELGDSAMYLCASSSPGTSEETQYFGPGTRLLVL.

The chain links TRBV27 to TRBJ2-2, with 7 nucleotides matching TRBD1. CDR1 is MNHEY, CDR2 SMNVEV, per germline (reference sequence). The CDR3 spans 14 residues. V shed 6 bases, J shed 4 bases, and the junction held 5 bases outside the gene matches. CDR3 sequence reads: CASREDRFTGELFF. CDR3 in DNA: TGTGCCAGCAGGGAGGACAGGTTCACCGGGGAGCTGTTTTTT.

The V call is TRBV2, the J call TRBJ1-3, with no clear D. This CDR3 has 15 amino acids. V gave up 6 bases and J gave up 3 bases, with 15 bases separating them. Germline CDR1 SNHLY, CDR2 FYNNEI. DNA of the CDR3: TGTGCCAGCAGGACAAAGGTGGTAGATGGAAACACCATATATTTT. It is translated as CASRTKVVDGNTIYF.

CDR3 DNA: TGCGCCAGCAGCCCTGACAGGGCGAACACTGAAGCTTTCTTT. Its translation: CASSPDRANTEAFF. The chain is built from TRBV4-1 and TRBJ1-1, with 7 bases that match TRBD1. The trim removed 4 bases at V and 1 base at J, leaving 3 bases unmatched. The CDR3 is 14 amino acids. Germline assignment: CDR1 MGHRA and CDR2 YSYEKL.

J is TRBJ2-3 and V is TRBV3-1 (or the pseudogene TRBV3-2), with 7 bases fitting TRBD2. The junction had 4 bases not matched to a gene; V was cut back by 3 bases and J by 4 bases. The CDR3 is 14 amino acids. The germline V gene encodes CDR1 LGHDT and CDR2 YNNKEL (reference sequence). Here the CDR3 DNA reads TGTGCCAGCAGCCAGGGGAGGGCGGCAGATACGCAGTATTTT. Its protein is CASSQGRAADTQYF.

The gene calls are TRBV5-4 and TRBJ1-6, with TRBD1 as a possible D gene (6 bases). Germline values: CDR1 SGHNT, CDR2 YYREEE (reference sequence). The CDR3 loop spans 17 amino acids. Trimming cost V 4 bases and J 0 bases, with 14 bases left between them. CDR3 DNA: TGTGCCAGCAGCCCGGTCACAGGGAGCTCCTATAATTCACCCCTCCACTTT. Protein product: CASSPVTGSSYNSPLHF.

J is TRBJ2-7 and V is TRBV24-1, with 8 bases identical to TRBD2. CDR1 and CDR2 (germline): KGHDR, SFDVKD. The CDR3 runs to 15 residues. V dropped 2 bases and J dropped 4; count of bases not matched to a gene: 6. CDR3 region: CATSDSSRGGYEQYF. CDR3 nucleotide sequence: TGTGCCACCAGTGATTCCAGTCGGGGGGGGTACGAGCAGTACTTC.

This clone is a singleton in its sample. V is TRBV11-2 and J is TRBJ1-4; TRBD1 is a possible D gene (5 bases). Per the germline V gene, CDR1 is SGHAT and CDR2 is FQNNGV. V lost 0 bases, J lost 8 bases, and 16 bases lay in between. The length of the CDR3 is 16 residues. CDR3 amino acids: CASSLDLGGGREKLFF. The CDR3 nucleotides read TGTGCCAGCAGCTTAGACCTCGGGGGGGGGAGAGAAAAACTGTTTTTT.

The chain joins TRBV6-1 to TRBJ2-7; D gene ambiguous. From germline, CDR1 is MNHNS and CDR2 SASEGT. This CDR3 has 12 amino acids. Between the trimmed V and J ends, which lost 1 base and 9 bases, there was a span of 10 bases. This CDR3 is CASSEGQVVQYF. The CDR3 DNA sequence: TGTGCCAGCAGTGAAGGGCAGGTCGTGCAGTACTTC.

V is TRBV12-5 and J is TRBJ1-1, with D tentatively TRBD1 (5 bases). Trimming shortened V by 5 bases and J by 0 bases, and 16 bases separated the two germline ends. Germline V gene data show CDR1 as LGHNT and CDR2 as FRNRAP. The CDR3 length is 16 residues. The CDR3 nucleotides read TGTGCTAGTGGTCCTAACCTCGACAGTCTGAACACTGAAGCTTTCTTT. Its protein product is CASGPNLDSLNTEAFF.

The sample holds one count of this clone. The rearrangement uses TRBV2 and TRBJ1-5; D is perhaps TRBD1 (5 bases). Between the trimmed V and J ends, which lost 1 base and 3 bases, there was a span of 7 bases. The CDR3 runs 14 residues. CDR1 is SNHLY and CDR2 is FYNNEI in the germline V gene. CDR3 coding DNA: TGTGCCAGCAGTGAAGAGGGGATCAATCAGCCCCAGCATTTT. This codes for CASSEEGINQPQHF.

CDR3 DNA sequence: TGCAGCGTTTACGGCGGGGGCTATGGCTACACCTTC. This encodes CSVYGGGYGYTF. This sequence joins TRBV29-1 and TRBJ1-2; the D gene is possibly TRBD1 (5 bases). Per the germline V gene, CDR1 is SQVTM and CDR2 is ANQGSEA. The CDR3 contains 12 residues. The V gene lost 5 bases and the J gene lost 4 bases, with 11 bases spanning the gap.

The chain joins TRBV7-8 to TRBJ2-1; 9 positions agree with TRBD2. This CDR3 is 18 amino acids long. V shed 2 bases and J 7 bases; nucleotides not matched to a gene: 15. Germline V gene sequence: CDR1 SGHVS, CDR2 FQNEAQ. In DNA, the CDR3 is TGTGCCAGCAGCTTACTAGCGGGGAACCCCAGATTTTGGAATGAGCAGTTCTTC. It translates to CASSLLAGNPRFWNEQFF.

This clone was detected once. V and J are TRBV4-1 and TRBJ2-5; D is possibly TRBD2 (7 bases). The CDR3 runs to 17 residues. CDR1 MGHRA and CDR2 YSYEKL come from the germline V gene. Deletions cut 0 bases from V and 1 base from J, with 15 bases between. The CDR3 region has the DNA TGCGCCAGCAGCCAAGATCGGGCGGGGGCGTTCCAAGAGACCCAGTACTTC. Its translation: CASSQDRAGAFQETQYF.

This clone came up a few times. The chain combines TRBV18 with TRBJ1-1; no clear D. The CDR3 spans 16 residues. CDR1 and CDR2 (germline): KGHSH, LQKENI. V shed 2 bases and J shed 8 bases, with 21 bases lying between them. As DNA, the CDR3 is TGTGCCAGCTCACCAAGTCAGGCAGCCGGGGTTGCGGAAGCTTTCTTT. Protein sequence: CASSPSQAAGVAEAFF.

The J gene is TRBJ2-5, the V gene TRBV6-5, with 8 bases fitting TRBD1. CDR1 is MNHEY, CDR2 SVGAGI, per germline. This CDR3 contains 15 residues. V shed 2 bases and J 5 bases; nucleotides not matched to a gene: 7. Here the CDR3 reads CASSYEGQARETQYF. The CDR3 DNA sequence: TGTGCCAGCAGTTACGAGGGACAGGCTAGGGAGACCCAGTACTTC.

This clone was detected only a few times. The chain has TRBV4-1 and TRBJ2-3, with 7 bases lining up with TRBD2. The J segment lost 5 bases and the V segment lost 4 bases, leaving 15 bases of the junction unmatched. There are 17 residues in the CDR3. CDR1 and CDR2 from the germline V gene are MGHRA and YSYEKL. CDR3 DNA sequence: TGCGCCAGCAGCCGGAGCGGGGCGAAAGGTGTTGGAGATACGCAGTATTTT. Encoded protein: CASSRSGAKGVGDTQYF.

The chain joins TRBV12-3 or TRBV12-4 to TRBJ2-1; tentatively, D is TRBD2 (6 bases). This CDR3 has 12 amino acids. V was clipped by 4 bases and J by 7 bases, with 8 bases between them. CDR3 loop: CASSSLANEQFF. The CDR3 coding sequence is TGTGCCAGCAGTTCCCTAGCGAATGAGCAGTTCTTC.

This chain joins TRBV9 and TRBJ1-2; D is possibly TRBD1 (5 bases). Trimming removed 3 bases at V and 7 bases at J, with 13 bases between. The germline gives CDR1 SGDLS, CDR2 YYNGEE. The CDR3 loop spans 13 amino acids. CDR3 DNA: TGTGCCAGCAGCGGTGACCCGGGGGGTGGCTACACCTTC. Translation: CASSGDPGGGYTF.

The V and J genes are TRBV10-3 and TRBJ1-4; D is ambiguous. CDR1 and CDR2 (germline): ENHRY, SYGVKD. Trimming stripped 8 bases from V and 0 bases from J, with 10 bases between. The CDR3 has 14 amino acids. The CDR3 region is CAIGAGATNEKLFF. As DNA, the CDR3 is TGTGCCATCGGAGCGGGAGCAACTAATGAAAAACTGTTTTTT.

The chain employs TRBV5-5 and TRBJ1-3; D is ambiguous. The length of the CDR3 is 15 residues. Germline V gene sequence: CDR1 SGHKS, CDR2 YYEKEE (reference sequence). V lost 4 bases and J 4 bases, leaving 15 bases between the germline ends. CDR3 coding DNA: TGTGCCAGCAGCCAACGCAGGTCCCTCGGAAACACCATATATTTT. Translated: CASSQRRSLGNTIYF.

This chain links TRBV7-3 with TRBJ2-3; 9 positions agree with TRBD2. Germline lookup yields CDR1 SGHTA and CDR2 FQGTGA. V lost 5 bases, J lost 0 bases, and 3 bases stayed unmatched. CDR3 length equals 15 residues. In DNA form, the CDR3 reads TGTGCCAGCAGCAATAGCGGGGGTAGCACAGATACGCAGTATTTT. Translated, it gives CASSNSGGSTDTQYF.

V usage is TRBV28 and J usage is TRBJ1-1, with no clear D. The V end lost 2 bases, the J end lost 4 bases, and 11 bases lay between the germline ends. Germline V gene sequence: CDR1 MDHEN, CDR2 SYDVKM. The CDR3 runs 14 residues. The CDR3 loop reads CASSLGPSLTEAFF. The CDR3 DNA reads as TGTGCCAGCAGTTTAGGCCCATCCCTCACTGAAGCTTTCTTT.